The next 21 T cell receptor beta chains were all read from a single sample in a study of T cells after yellow fever vaccination (dated by TCRdb to the late 2010s). The treatment or condition label of this sample denotes: live attenuated yellow fever vaccine strain. Library preparation was by 5' RACE. Data came from an Illumina HiSeq 2500. TCRdb reworked the public reads: Q25 trimming with fastp, MiXCR clone assembly, productive beta chains retained. Here each entry gathers all rows of one CDR3 protein and keeps the most common genes and DNA. Here the sample has roughly 500,000 distinct CDR3 sequences; 15% to 20% occur a single time. The ten biggest clones cover roughly an eighth of the sample. Source: PBMCs, taken 15 days after the yellow fever booster vaccination. These receptors originate from a man aged 25 to 40 who received the YFV17D yellow fever vaccine.

V gene TRBV29-1 combines with J gene TRBJ2-3, with TRBD2 matching over 7 bases. After removal of 3 bases from V and 6 bases from J, the junction contained 6 bases not matched to a gene. This CDR3 comprises 13 residues. Germline V CDR1 and CDR2: SQVTM, ANQGSEA. Written as DNA, the CDR3 is TGCAGCGTTGACTTCGCGGGAGTGGATACGCAGTATTTT. It translates to CSVDFAGVDTQYF.

V gene TRBV24-1 combines with J gene TRBJ2-1; tentative D call: TRBD1 (6 bases). Trimming took 5 bases from V and 7 from J, leaving 17 bases between them. The CDR3 covers 15 residues. CDR1 is KGHDR and CDR2 is SFDVKD in the germline V gene. The CDR3 spells CATSVGGALRNEQFF. The CDR3 DNA reads as TGTGCCACCAGTGTTGGGGGCGCGTTACGGAATGAGCAGTTCTTC.

The chain carries TRBV20-1 and TRBJ2-5, with D uncertain. V was clipped by 0 bases and J by 1 base, with 9 bases between them. Germline-derived CDR1 and CDR2 are DFQATT and SNEGSKA (reference sequence). The CDR3 has 14 residues. Here the CDR3 reads CSAREAVPQETQYF. In DNA form, the CDR3 reads TGCAGTGCTAGAGAGGCCGTCCCCCAAGAGACCCAGTACTTC.

This clonotype was counted between two and nine times. V is TRBV27 and J is TRBJ2-7; D could derive from TRBD1 or TRBD2 (5 bases each). Germline CDR1 and CDR2: MNHEY and SMNVEV (reference sequence). The V end was cut by 5 bases, the J end by 4 bases, with 15 bases between. This CDR3 comprises 14 residues. CDR3 sequence: CASSLLGERYEQYF. CDR3 bases: TGTGCCAGCAGTCTTCTGGGGGAAAGGTACGAGCAGTACTTC.

The chain has TRBV7-8 and TRBJ2-1, with 7 bases identical to TRBD2. The CDR3 consists of 16 residues. The ends lost 5 bases at V and 2 bases at J; junction bases unmatched: 9. CDR1 and CDR2 from the germline V gene are SGHVS and FQNEAQ. In DNA, the CDR3 is TGTGCCAGCAGCAAGAGGGGCGGGAGTCCCTACAATGAGCAGTTCTTC. Its translation: CASSKRGGSPYNEQFF.

The table lists this clonotype with many counts. The chain carries TRBV5-1 and TRBJ2-3; 10 bases map to TRBD2. V lost 0 bases and J lost 9; bases outside the gene matches: 10. The CDR3 has 16 amino acids. CDR1 is SGHRS, CDR2 YFSETQ, per germline. The CDR3 region is CASSLDPSGRGYTQYF. CDR3 nucleotides: TGCGCCAGCAGCTTGGATCCTAGCGGGAGAGGATACACGCAGTATTTT. The full variable domain, with the rest looked up from reference TRBV5-1 and TRBJ2-3, is KAGVTQTPRYLIKTRGQQVTLSCSPISGHRSVSWYQQTPGQGLQFLFEYFSETQRNKGNFPGRFSGRQFSNSRSEMNVSTLELGDSALYLCASSLDPSGRGYTQYFGPGTRLTVL.

Only a few counts were recorded for this clonotype. The chain is built from TRBV7-4 and TRBJ2-1; the match to TRBD2 covers 8 bases. V lost 5 bases and J lost 7; bases outside the gene matches: 13. The CDR3 consists of 16 residues. Germline CDR1 SGHVT, CDR2 SQSDAQ. The CDR3 region has the DNA TGTGCCAGCAGCCGGGGAGCGGGAGTTGTCGGTAATGAGCAGTTCTTC. Protein product: CASSRGAGVVGNEQFF.

This clonotype showed up just once. The CDR3 spells CASSLVRYPSYEQYF. In nucleotides, the CDR3 is TGTGCCAGCAGCTTAGTACGGTACCCCTCCTACGAGCAGTACTTC. The chain employs TRBV7-2 and TRBJ2-7; D is unclear. CDR1 SGHTA and CDR2 FQGNSA come from the germline V gene. The CDR3 contains 15 residues. V lost 1 base and J lost 0, with 10 bases in between.

The chain carries TRBV7-9 and TRBJ2-1, with D possibly being TRBD2 (5 bases). The V gene lost 6 bases and the J gene lost 0 bases, with 15 bases spanning the gap. Germline loops: CDR1 SEHNR, CDR2 FQNEAQ (reference sequence). The CDR3 sequence is 16 residues long. The CDR3 DNA sequence: TGTGCCAGCAGTACAAAAGCGGAGGACTCCTACAATGAGCAGTTCTTC. Protein product: CASSTKAEDSYNEQFF. The whole variable domain, filled in from reference TRBV7-9 and TRBJ2-1, reads DTGVSQNPRHKITKRGQNVTFRCDPISEHNRLYWYRQTLGQGPEFLTYFQNEAQLEKSRLLSDRFSAERPKGSFSTLEIQRTEQGDSAMYLCASSTKAEDSYNEQFFGPGTRLTVL.

This clonotype appeared a few times. The rearrangement uses TRBV20-1 and TRBJ2-1; tentatively, D is TRBD1 (6 bases). Per germline, CDR1 DFQATT and CDR2 SNEGSKA (reference sequence). This CDR3 is built from 12 residues. V lost 6 bases and J 5 bases, leaving 11 bases between the germline ends. CDR3 sequence (DNA): TGCAGTGCCGCCCAGGGGCACAATGAGCAGTTCTTC. It translates to CSAAQGHNEQFF.

The J gene is TRBJ2-5, the V gene TRBV25-1; weak D call: TRBD1 (5 bases). Germline CDR1 MGHDK, CDR2 SYGVNS. The length of the CDR3 is 15 residues. V was shortened by 1 base and J by 3 bases, with 12 bases between the two germline ends. In nucleotides, the CDR3 is TGTGCCAGCAGTGAATTTAAGGGGTTCAAAGAGACCCAGTACTTC. The encoded protein is CASSEFKGFKETQYF.

The chain combines TRBV7-2 with TRBJ2-5; 8 nucleotides align to TRBD1. Per the germline V gene, CDR1 is SGHTA and CDR2 is FQGNSA. CDR3 length: 13 residues. V lost 4 bases and J lost 5; bases outside the gene matches: 3. The CDR3 spells CASSYDRGETQYF. As DNA, the CDR3 is TGTGCCAGCAGCTACGACAGGGGTGAGACCCAGTACTTC.

There are a few counts of this clonotype. The chain is built from TRBV7-2 and TRBJ2-5, with D possibly matching TRBD2 (7 bases). The CDR3 has 16 amino acids. The germline V and J ends were trimmed by 0 bases and 4 bases, with 15 bases remaining between them. Per germline, CDR1 SGHTA and CDR2 FQGNSA. The CDR3 spells CASSLAVGGAGETQYF. CDR3 coding DNA: TGTGCCAGCAGCTTAGCTGTTGGGGGGGCTGGAGAGACCCAGTACTTC.

In its sample, this clonotype was seen a few times. V gene TRBV4-3 combines with J gene TRBJ2-6, with D perhaps TRBD2 (6 bases). The ends were cut back, 0 bases at V and 6 bases at J, with 21 bases in the middle. The V gene's germline CDR1 is LGHNA and CDR2 YSLEER. This CDR3 contains 19 residues. The CDR3 spells CASSQENVGLPLSANVLTF. Written as DNA, the CDR3 is TGCGCCAGCAGCCAAGAAAACGTGGGACTGCCCTTGTCGGCCAACGTCCTGACTTTC.

This clonotype was counted only a few times. This chain joins TRBV7-9 and TRBJ2-4, with TRBD2 identical over 8 bases. V trimming: 1 base; J trimming: 6 bases; junction bases outside the gene matches: 11. Germline V gene lookup returns CDR1 SEHNR and CDR2 FQNEAQ (reference sequence). There are 17 residues in the CDR3. The CDR3 sequence: CASSLGGSGSPRNIQYF. The CDR3 DNA sequence: TGTGCCAGCAGCTTAGGTGGGAGCGGGAGCCCCCGAAACATTCAGTACTTC.

The V call is TRBV10-3, the J call TRBJ2-3; unclear D gene. Germline V lookup: CDR1 ENHRY, CDR2 SYGVKD. V was shortened by 0 bases and J by 5 bases, with 6 bases between the two germline ends. The CDR3 has 13 residues. The CDR3 is CAISESYEDTQYF. In DNA, the CDR3 is TGTGCCATCAGTGAGTCCTACGAAGATACGCAGTATTTT.

The sample holds many counts of this clonotype. V and J are TRBV19 and TRBJ2-5, with 12 positions matching TRBD1. The V and J ends lost 10 bases and 4 bases, in that order; junction bases with no gene match: 4. Germline loops: CDR1 LNHDA, CDR2 SQIVND (reference sequence). This CDR3 has 13 amino acids. The CDR3 spells CATGQGAAETQYF. The CDR3 nucleotides are TGTGCCACGGGACAGGGGGCTGCAGAGACCCAGTACTTC.

This clonotype was recorded once. V and J are TRBV29-1 and TRBJ2-3; 12 bases match TRBD2. Looked up from germline, CDR1 is SQVTM and CDR2 is ANQGSEA. The CDR3 contains 14 residues. Unmatched junction bases numbered 3, after V lost 4 bases and J lost 4 bases. CDR3 bases: TGCAGCGTTGCGACTAGCGGGAGTTCAGATACGCAGTATTTT. It encodes CSVATSGSSDTQYF.

This clonotype was detected a few times. V gene TRBV29-1 combines with J gene TRBJ2-7, with a weak D call TRBD1 (6 bases). Germline lookup yields CDR1 SQVTM and CDR2 ANQGSEA. The V gene lost 4 bases and the J gene lost 0 bases, with 7 bases spanning the gap. There are 12 residues in the CDR3. The CDR3 sequence: CSVGTVSYEQYF. The CDR3 DNA follows: TGCAGCGTTGGGACAGTCTCCTACGAGCAGTACTTC.

The CDR3 nucleotides are TGTGCCACCAGCAGTCCTCCCGCAGGGGAGTCCGGGGAGCTGTTTTTT. It codes for CATSSPPAGESGELFF. The rearrangement joins TRBV15 to TRBJ2-2; perhaps TRBD1 as D (6 bases). Per the germline V gene, CDR1 is LNHNV and CDR2 is YYDKDF (reference sequence). The CDR3 totals 16 residues. With 3 bases removed from V and 6 bases from J, the gap between germline ends came to 17 bases.

This chain connects TRBV18 to TRBJ2-7; 9 bases are a match to TRBD2. The trim removed 0 bases at V and 3 bases at J, leaving 9 bases unmatched. The CDR3 runs 17 residues. Germline V gene lookup returns CDR1 KGHSH and CDR2 LQKENI. CDR3 amino acids: CASSPPMGGRANYEQYF. The CDR3 bases are TGTGCCAGCTCACCACCAATGGGCGGGAGGGCCAACTACGAGCAGTACTTC.